Below are 13 T cell receptor beta chains sequenced from a single sample in a study of cytomegalovirus exposure and HLA in healthy donors. Vbeta (60) and Jbeta (13) primers were used in the PCR. Method: immunoSEQ multiplex PCR; TCRdb's copy keeps in-frame clones and lacks some. The sample holds roughly 78,000 clones, less than 75% seen once. The sequenced material came from PBMCs. These receptors came from a man aged 25 to 45 in good health and CMV-seropositive.

The chain links TRBV7-3 to TRBJ2-3; a weak D match, TRBD1 (5 bases). The CDR3 spans 14 residues. The V end was cut by 5 bases, the J end by 3 bases, with 12 bases between. Germline CDR1 and CDR2: SGHTA and FQGTGA. The CDR3 DNA reads TGTGCCAGCAGCCCCCTGGGGCTGACAGATACGCAGTATTTT. Its protein is CASSPLGLTDTQYF.

The chain employs TRBV27 and TRBJ2-5; D might be TRBD1 (6 bases). Germline CDR1 and CDR2: MNHEY and SMNVEV (reference sequence). Between the trimmed V and J ends, which lost 11 bases and 0 bases, there was a span of 13 bases. CDR3 length equals 13 residues. The CDR3 here is CAAPGEYQETQYF. Written as DNA, the CDR3 is TGTGCCGCACCAGGGGAGTACCAAGAGACCCAGTACTTC.

The chain recombines TRBV11-2 with TRBJ2-2; TRBD2 is a possible D gene (5 bases). The CDR3 totals 13 residues. Per germline, CDR1 SGHAT and CDR2 FQNNGV. The germline V and J ends were trimmed by 4 bases and 7 bases, with 10 bases remaining between them. CDR3 loop: CASSSGNFGELFF. CDR3 coding DNA: TGTGCCAGCAGCTCGGGGAATTTCGGGGAGCTGTTTTTT.

The chain couples TRBV7-3 to TRBJ2-5; D is unresolved. The CDR3 has 13 amino acids. Germline CDR1 and CDR2: SGHTA and FQGTGA. V was shortened by 2 bases and J by 1 base, with 5 bases between the two germline ends. CDR3 amino acids: CASSLGTQETQYF. The CDR3 DNA reads TGTGCCAGCAGCTTAGGCACCCAAGAGACCCAGTACTTC. The whole variable domain, remainder taken from reference TRBV7-3 and TRBJ2-5, is GAGVSQTPSNKVTEKGKYVELRCDPISGHTALYWYRQSLGQGPEFLIYFQGTGAADDSGLPNDRFFAVRPEGSVSTLKIQRTERGDSAVYLCASSLGTQETQYFGPGTRLLVL.

The chain joins TRBV9 to TRBJ2-3; no clear D gene. V dropped 4 bases and J dropped 0 bases, with 12 bases sitting between them. Looked up from germline, CDR1 is SGDLS and CDR2 is YYNGEE. This CDR3 has 15 amino acids. CDR3 nucleotide sequence: TGTGCCAGCAGCACCCTATCCGCTAGCACAGATACGCAGTATTTT. Its protein product is CASSTLSASTDTQYF.

The gene calls are TRBV7-8 and TRBJ2-6, with 12 bases that match TRBD1. CDR1 is SGHVS, CDR2 FQNEAQ, per germline. Trimming removed 5 bases from V and 0 bases from J; junction bases left unmatched: 5. The CDR3 totals 18 residues. Here the CDR3 reads CASSPGQGALSGANVLTF. CDR3 DNA sequence: TGTGCCAGCAGCCCGGGACAGGGGGCTCTCTCTGGGGCCAACGTCCTGACTTTC. Variable domain in full (rest from reference TRBV7-8 and TRBJ2-6): GAGVSQSPRYKVAKRGQDVALRCDPISGHVSLFWYQQALGQGPEFLTYFQNEAQLDKSGLPSDRFFAERPEGSVSTLKIQRTQQEDSAVYLCASSPGQGALSGANVLTFGAGSRLTVL.

This chain links TRBV5-8 with TRBJ2-5; 9 bases fit TRBD1. With 5 bases clipped from V and 5 bases from J, the junction kept 13 bases outside the gene matches. This CDR3 is built from 16 residues. Germline values: CDR1 SGHTS, CDR2 YDEGEE. The DNA of the CDR3 is TGTGCCAGCAGGCACCCCGGGACAGGGTCCTTTGAGACCCAGTACTTC. It yields the protein CASRHPGTGSFETQYF.

The chain carries TRBV28 and TRBJ2-3; TRBD2 matches 9 bases. V gave up 8 bases and J gave up 5 bases; unmatched junction bases: 8. Looked up from germline, CDR1 is MDHEN and CDR2 is SYDVKM. CDR3 length equals 14 residues. The CDR3 nucleotides read TGTGCCAGCGCCGCGGGGGGGCCGAAAGATACGCAGTATTTT. As protein: CASAAGGPKDTQYF.

The rearrangement joins TRBV2 to TRBJ2-2; no definite D call. Germline V CDR1 and CDR2: SNHLY, FYNNEI. This CDR3 has 14 amino acids. V was clipped by 6 bases and J by 3 bases, with 11 bases between them. The CDR3 loop reads CASSPDTYTGELFF. For the CDR3, the DNA is TGTGCCAGCAGCCCAGACACCTACACCGGGGAGCTGTTTTTT.

CDR3 coding DNA: TGTGCCAGCAGCCCGGGACAGGGGGCAGATACGCAGTATTTT. Translating gives CASSPGQGADTQYF. V is TRBV7-9 and J is TRBJ2-3; 11 nucleotides line up with TRBD1. V shed 5 bases, J shed 4 bases, and the junction held 2 bases outside the gene matches. This CDR3 comprises 14 residues. Germline CDR1 and CDR2: SEHNR and FQNEAQ (reference sequence).

This clone has a handful of counts. The chain recombines TRBV7-9 with TRBJ2-7, with TRBD1 matching over 8 bases. CDR3 size: 16 residues. The V gene end was trimmed by 5 bases and the J gene end by 0 bases; junction bases not matched to a gene: 9. Germline loops: CDR1 SEHNR, CDR2 FQNEAQ (reference sequence). For the CDR3, the DNA is TGTGCCAGCAGCCGAGACCGCGGGACAGGCTCCTACGAGCAGTACTTC. It codes for CASSRDRGTGSYEQYF.

The DNA of the CDR3 is TGTGCCAGCAGCTTCGAGGGGGCTCTCTACGAGCAGTACTTC. Amino acid sequence: CASSFEGALYEQYF. This chain joins TRBV11-3 and TRBJ2-7; 7 positions match TRBD1. The V gene end was trimmed by 3 bases and the J gene end by 3 bases; junction bases not matched to a gene: 5. Germline V gives CDR1 SGHNT, CDR2 YENEEA. This CDR3 has 14 amino acids.

The V call is TRBV6-1, the J call TRBJ1-1, with TRBD1 identical over 7 bases. Germline-derived CDR1 and CDR2 are MNHNS and SASEGT. The CDR3 extends over 13 amino acids. The ends lost 7 bases at V and 4 bases at J; junction bases unmatched: 6. CDR3 in amino acids: CASNPRTGTEAFF. Here the CDR3 DNA reads TGTGCCAGCAATCCTCGGACAGGCACTGAAGCTTTCTTT.